This T cell receptor beta chain was found in a study of CD8+CD57+ T cells in acquired aplastic anemia. The TCR beta profiling, which covered VDJ combination and CDR3 sequence, was carried out using genomic DNA as the template. TCRdb fed the reads into MiXCR, producing one record per CDR3 protein. This sample carries about 210,000 distinct CDR3 sequences, around 60% of them seen once, and the ten largest clones take 29%. Details on this clonotype: Its target is not known.

Notes on the study in general: Around 29 CD8+ CDR3 sequences were shared between patients and controls.

The CDR3 length is 17 residues. CDR1 is SGHTA, CDR2 FQGTGA, per germline. Trimming removed 5 bases from V and 2 bases from J, with 20 bases in between. This TCR was recovered from a human donor in good health. The chain couples TRBV7-3 to TRBJ2-3, with a weak D call TRBD2 (7 bases). Sequences were obtained from sorted CD4+, CD8+, or CD8+CD57+ T cells (not recorded which) from PBMCs. CDR3 nucleotide sequence: TGTGCCAGCAGCCCGGGGGGCGGGGGCCCATCCACAGATACGCAGTATTTT. Amino acid sequence: CASSPGGGGPSTDTQYF.